The T cell receptor beta chain described here comes from a study of T cell responses to AZD1222 COVID-19 vaccine. As for the study in general: Second-dose intervals near 4 or 12 weeks were combined. The study, taken as a whole, reports: Only a handful of AZD1222 recipients, six or seven in all, had baseline seropositivity.

Generated by immunoSEQ multiplex PCR, the TCRdb table keeps only in-frame clones and is missing some. The repertoire includes approximately 150,000 clones, roughly 89% of them detected once, and 1.5% to 2% sits in the top ten. As regards this clone: The antigen remains unidentified.

V dropped 3 bases and J dropped 1; count of bases not matched to a gene: 5. Germline V gives CDR1 SGHRS, CDR2 YFSETQ. The CDR3 spans 15 residues. The V call is TRBV5-1, the J call TRBJ1-1; 8 nucleotides agree with TRBD1. This TCR was recovered from an adult in good health. The sequences come from peripheral blood, collected on day 0 of AZD1222 vaccination. The CDR3 DNA is TGCGCCAGCAGCTCATCCGGGACAGGGAACACTGAAGCTTTCTTT. Translated: CASSSSGTGNTEAFF.